Listed here are 9 T cell receptor beta chains from one sample, sequenced in a study of T cell repertoires in cytomegalovirus infection. TCRdb reprocessed the reads via MiXCR and lists one record per CDR3 protein. The profile shows around 170,000 distinct CDR3 sequences, 13% to 15% of them singletons. Sequencing input: PBMCs. The receptor set was obtained from a human donor in good health (CMV status not recorded). Some clones in this sample may be carry-over from other donors' samples.

This clonotype was detected ten times or more. The chain recombines TRBV28 with TRBJ2-1, with 10 bases lining up with TRBD2. This CDR3 is built from 18 residues. In germline, CDR1 is MDHEN, CDR2 SYDVKM. Trimming took 2 bases from V and 0 from J; bases not matched to a gene: 7. The DNA for the CDR3 is TGTGCCAGCAGTTTAGGGATAGCGGGAGGCCTCTCCTACAATGAGCAGTTCTTC. It is translated as CASSLGIAGGLSYNEQFF.

This clonotype has at least ten counts. The V call is TRBV25-1, the J call TRBJ1-1; D is undetermined. CDR3 size: 15 residues. The V end lost 4 bases, the J end lost 1 base, and 13 bases lay between the germline ends. Germline V gives CDR1 MGHDK, CDR2 SYGVNS. CDR3 nucleotide sequence: TGTGCCAGCAGTGGCTTCTACCCAGAGAACACTGAAGCTTTCTTT. Its protein product is CASSGFYPENTEAFF.

This clonotype was counted at least ten times. The V call is TRBV7-2, the J call TRBJ2-3; 11 bases map to TRBD2. The germline V gene encodes CDR1 SGHTA and CDR2 FQGNSA. Trimming removed 6 bases from V and 5 bases from J; junction bases left unmatched: 4. This CDR3 comprises 14 residues. The CDR3 sequence: CASSYGLAGDTQYF. The CDR3 region has the DNA TGTGCCAGCAGTTATGGACTAGCGGGAGATACGCAGTATTTT.

This clonotype showed up many times. This sequence joins TRBV7-2 and TRBJ2-7, with D maybe TRBD1 (6 bases). Germline CDR1 SGHTA, CDR2 FQGNSA. The length of the CDR3 is 14 residues. V shed 3 bases and J shed 5 bases, with 14 bases lying between them. CDR3: CASSLVRQGHEQYF. The CDR3 DNA is TGTGCCAGCAGCTTGGTTCGCCAGGGGCACGAGCAGTACTTC. Complete variable domain (other parts from reference TRBV7-2 and TRBJ2-7): GAGVSQSPSNKVTEKGKDVELRCDPISGHTALYWYRQSLGQGLEFLIYFQGNSAPDKSGLPSDRFSAERTGGSVSTLTIQRTQQEDSAVYLCASSLVRQGHEQYFGPGTRLTVT.

This clonotype was counted ten times or more. J is TRBJ1-5 and V is TRBV19; unclear D gene. V lost 3 bases and J lost 2, with 17 bases in between. Germline CDR1 reads LNHDA; CDR2 reads SQIVND (reference sequence). CDR3 length: 17 residues. CDR3 in DNA: TGTGCCAGTAGTATTAGTTTCACCAGGAGACGCAATCAGCCCCAGCATTTT. It codes for CASSISFTRRRNQPQHF.

Many counts were recorded for this clonotype. Germline and junction disagree at one end, which may indicate a read error. J is TRBJ1-5 and V is TRBV6-1, with D hard to call. The CDR3 length is 14 residues. Germline assignment: CDR1 MNHNS and CDR2 SASEGT. The CDR3 reads CASSEGYSNQPQHF. CDR3 DNA sequence: TGTGCCAGCAGCGAAGGGTACTCTAATCAGCCCCAGCATTTT.

This clonotype was observed a few times. A much larger clone sits a single nucleotide away, making a read error possible. The rearrangement joins TRBV5-6 to TRBJ1-1; D remains ambiguous. Looked up from germline, CDR1 is SGHDT and CDR2 is YYEEEE. V dropped 0 bases and J dropped 6 bases, with 3 bases sitting between them. The CDR3 is 11 residues long. CDR3 coding DNA: TGTGCCAGCAGCTTGGAGGCTGAAGCTTTCTTT. It is translated as CASSLEAEAFF.

The gene calls are TRBV18 and TRBJ2-5; D is unclear. Germline V CDR1 and CDR2: KGHSH, LQKENI. Trimming shortened V by 2 bases and J by 5 bases, and 3 bases separated the two germline ends. The CDR3 spans 11 residues. The chain's CDR3 is CASSPEETQYF. The DNA of the CDR3 is TGTGCCAGCTCACCAGAGGAGACCCAGTACTTC.

The table lists this clonotype with a few counts. The J gene is TRBJ1-5, the V gene TRBV5-6; D is unclear. Germline-derived CDR1 and CDR2 are SGHDT and YYEEEE. Trimming took off 4 bases at V and 4 bases at J, with 15 bases between the two ends. The CDR3 consists of 15 residues. The DNA of the CDR3 is TGTGCCAGCAGCCAATCGGAAGGGAATAATCAGCCCCAGCATTTT. Protein: CASSQSEGNNQPQHF.